These 17 T cell receptor beta chains share one sample of origin, sequenced in a study of cytomegalovirus exposure and HLA in healthy donors. PCR employed 60 Vbeta and 13 Jbeta primers. Clones were sequenced by immunoSEQ multiplex PCR, and TCRdb holds only the in-frame ones, with some missing. Found here are some 80,000 clones; the top ten clones hold roughly an eighth. Sequencing used PBMCs. The source is a man aged 45-60 years in good health and CMV-seropositive.

This chain connects TRBV6-1 to TRBJ2-5, with D uncertain. This CDR3 contains 14 residues. Between the trimmed V and J ends, which lost 1 base and 2 bases, there was a span of 8 bases. CDR1 and CDR2 (germline): MNHNS, SASEGT. The CDR3, as DNA: TGTGCCAGCAGTGAAGGAACACATCAAGAGACCCAGTACTTC. Its protein product is CASSEGTHQETQYF.

As DNA, the CDR3 is TGCAGCGTTCGGAGAGTGGGTGAGCAGTTCTTC. This codes for CSVRRVGEQFF. The rearrangement joins TRBV29-1 to TRBJ2-1; D is unresolved. CDR1 SQVTM and CDR2 ANQGSEA come from the germline V gene. This CDR3 has 11 residues. Trimming shortened V by 5 bases and J by 9 bases, and 11 bases separated the two germline ends.

The chain joins TRBV2 to TRBJ2-7; tentatively, D is TRBD2 (6 bases). This CDR3 contains 16 residues. V was cut by 1 base and J by 0 bases, with 13 bases left in between. The germline CDR1 and CDR2 sequences are SNHLY and FYNNEI. CDR3 coding DNA: TGTGCCAGCAGTGAAGGGAGGGCCAGTAGCTCCTACGAGCAGTACGTC. Translated: CASSEGRASSSYEQYV.

The chain joins TRBV9 to TRBJ2-4; 8 nucleotides match TRBD2. Germline lookup yields CDR1 SGDLS and CDR2 YYNGEE. This CDR3 contains 15 residues. V lost 0 bases and J lost 6; bases outside the gene matches: 5. CDR3 region: CASSVGVGGGNIQYF. The CDR3 bases are TGTGCCAGCAGCGTAGGGGTCGGGGGGGGAAACATTCAGTACTTC.

This chain joins TRBV9 and TRBJ1-1; D possibly corresponds to TRBD1 (5 bases). This CDR3 region has 15 residues. V lost 4 bases and J 1 base, leaving 14 bases between the germline ends. Germline V gene lookup returns CDR1 SGDLS and CDR2 YYNGEE. CDR3 coding DNA: TGTGCCAGCAGCACCCCGGGGGGTAGGAACACTGAAGCTTTCTTT. It translates to CASSTPGGRNTEAFF.

V usage is TRBV5-6 and J usage is TRBJ2-5; 7 nucleotides match TRBD2. CDR1 SGHDT and CDR2 YYEEEE come from the germline V gene. J lost 5 bases, V lost 5 bases, and 9 bases had no gene match. CDR3 length: 14 amino acids. CDR3 sequence (DNA): TGTGCCAGCAGTACCGTCACCGGGGGGGAGACCCAGTACTTC. Its translation: CASSTVTGGETQYF.

This sequence joins TRBV9 and TRBJ1-3; 7 nucleotides align to TRBD1. This CDR3 spans 15 amino acids. In germline, CDR1 is SGDLS, CDR2 YYNGEE. Germline trimming cut 4 bases from V and 4 bases from J; bases unmatched to any gene: 8. The CDR3 region is CASSPQGDSGNTIYF. CDR3 nucleotide sequence: TGTGCCAGCAGCCCGCAGGGGGACTCGGGAAACACCATATATTTT.

The rearrangement joins TRBV6-5 to TRBJ1-2, with TRBD1 matching over 8 bases. V gave up 6 bases and J gave up 4 bases; unmatched junction bases: 7. The CDR3 consists of 14 residues. In germline, CDR1 is MNHEY, CDR2 SVGAGI. The CDR3 here is CASSYTGGGYGYTF. The CDR3 nucleotides read TGTGCCAGCAGCTATACAGGGGGAGGCTATGGCTACACCTTC.

J is TRBJ2-7 and V is TRBV6-1; D gene uncertain. Per the germline V gene, CDR1 is MNHNS and CDR2 is SASEGT. The CDR3 is made up of 13 amino acids. CDR3 in DNA: TGTGCCAGCAGTGAATCCCCTCTGTCACGGTCCCAAGTC. Translated: CASSESPLSRSQV.

This sequence joins TRBV6-1 and TRBJ2-5; 8 nucleotides line up with TRBD1. After removal of 7 bases from V and 2 bases from J, the junction contained 6 bases not matched to a gene. CDR3 size: 14 residues. Per germline, CDR1 MNHNS and CDR2 SASEGT. CDR3 in amino acids: CASNLNRGQETQYF. Written as DNA, the CDR3 is TGTGCCAGCAACCTCAACAGGGGGCAAGAGACCCAGTACTTC.

This chain uses TRBV7-2 with TRBJ2-5; D possibly corresponds to TRBD1 (6 bases). This CDR3 has 17 amino acids. V dropped 5 bases and J dropped 0 bases, with 19 bases sitting between them. Germline CDR1 is SGHTA and CDR2 is FQGNSA. The CDR3 is CASSLTGSSLYQETQYF. CDR3 bases: TGTGCCAGCAGCCTAACAGGGTCCTCATTGTACCAAGAGACCCAGTACTTC. Looking up the rest from reference TRBV7-2 and TRBJ2-5 gives the full variable domain: GAGVSQSPSNKVTEKGKDVELRCDPISGHTALYWYRQSLGQGLEFLIYFQGNSAPDKSGLPSDRFSAERTGGSVSTLTIQRTQQEDSAVYLCASSLTGSSLYQETQYFGPGTRLLVL.

The CDR3 spells CASNRGTAYEQYF. The CDR3 nucleotides read TGTGCCAGCAATCGGGGGACAGCCTACGAGCAGTACTTC. V usage is TRBV28 and J usage is TRBJ2-7; possible D gene TRBD1, 7 bases. V was clipped by 7 bases and J by 2 bases, with 12 bases between them. CDR3 length equals 13 residues. Looked up from germline, CDR1 is MDHEN and CDR2 is SYDVKM.

The chain links TRBV18 to TRBJ1-5; maybe TRBD1 (5 bases). Germline lookup yields CDR1 KGHSH and CDR2 LQKENI. CDR3 length equals 14 residues. V was pared by 3 bases and J by 6 bases, with 12 bases between. For the CDR3, the DNA is TGTGCCAGCTCACCCGGACAATTTGGTCAGCCCCAGCATTTT. Its translation: CASSPGQFGQPQHF.

V is TRBV9 and J is TRBJ1-3; D not certain. Germline-derived CDR1 and CDR2 are SGDLS and YYNGEE. V lost 0 bases and J lost 0, with 13 bases in between. This CDR3 comprises 17 residues. As DNA, the CDR3 is TGTGCCAGCAGCGTAGGTTATCGCGGGAGCTCTGGAAACACCATATATTTT. This gives the protein CASSVGYRGSSGNTIYF.

V and J are TRBV18 and TRBJ2-7; TRBD1 aligns across 12 bases. Looked up from germline, CDR1 is KGHSH and CDR2 is LQKENI. The CDR3 is 15 residues long. Unmatched junction bases numbered 7, after V lost 3 bases and J lost 7 bases. This CDR3 reads CASSPSGTGGIEQYF. The DNA for the CDR3 is TGTGCCAGCTCACCCTCCGGGACAGGGGGCATAGAGCAGTACTTC. Combining the CDR3 with reference TRBV18 and TRBJ2-7 gives the whole variable domain NAGVMQNPRHLVRRRGQEARLRCSPMKGHSHVYWYRQLPEEGLKFMVYLQKENIIDESGMPKERFSAEFPKEGPSILRIQQVVRGDSAAYFCASSPSGTGGIEQYFGPGTRLTVT.

The V gene is TRBV7-8, the J gene TRBJ1-3, with D possibly being TRBD1 (6 bases). Deletions cut 5 bases from V and 4 bases from J, with 21 bases between. The CDR3 contains 17 residues. From germline, CDR1 is SGHVS and CDR2 FQNEAQ. This chain's CDR3 is CASSPYRVPTSGNTIYF. CDR3 nucleotide sequence: TGTGCCAGCAGCCCATACAGGGTACCGACCTCAGGAAACACCATATATTTT.

The V and J genes are TRBV4-1 and TRBJ2-2, with 7 bases matching TRBD2. CDR3 length equals 17 residues. Trimming at V came to 0 bases and at J to 4 bases, leaving 8 bases not matched to a gene. Per germline, CDR1 MGHRA and CDR2 YSYEKL. The CDR3 spells CASSQEGLVRGTGELFF. The CDR3, as DNA: TGCGCCAGCAGCCAAGAAGGACTAGTCCGGGGCACCGGGGAGCTGTTTTTT.